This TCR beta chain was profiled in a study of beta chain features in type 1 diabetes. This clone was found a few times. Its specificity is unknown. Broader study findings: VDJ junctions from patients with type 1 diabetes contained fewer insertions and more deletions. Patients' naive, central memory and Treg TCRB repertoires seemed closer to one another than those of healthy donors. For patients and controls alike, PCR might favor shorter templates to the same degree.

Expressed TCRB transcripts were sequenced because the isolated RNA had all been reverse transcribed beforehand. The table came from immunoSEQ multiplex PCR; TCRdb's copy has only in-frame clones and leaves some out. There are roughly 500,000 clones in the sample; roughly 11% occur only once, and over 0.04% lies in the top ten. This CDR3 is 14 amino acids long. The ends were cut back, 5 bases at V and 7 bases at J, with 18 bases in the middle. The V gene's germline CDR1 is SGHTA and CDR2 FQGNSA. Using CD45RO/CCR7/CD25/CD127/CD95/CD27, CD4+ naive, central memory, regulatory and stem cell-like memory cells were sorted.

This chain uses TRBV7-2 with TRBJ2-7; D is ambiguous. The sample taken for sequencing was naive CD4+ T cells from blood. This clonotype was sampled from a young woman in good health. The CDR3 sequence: CASSPPYARWEQYF. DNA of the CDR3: TGTGCCAGCAGCCCTCCCTACGCCCGCTGGGAGCAGTACTTC.